This is a list of T cell receptor beta chains from one sample in a study of blood T cells in healthy people across ages. TCRdb independently ran MiXCR on the 5' RACE reads; one entry per CDR3 protein. The table lists hundreds of thousands of distinct CDR3 sequences, less than 70% of them singletons, with about 42% in the top ten. The material sequenced was blood. The receptors derive from a man older than 75 in good health. Each CDR3 is given with its conserved first and last residue. The order of the fields is V gene, clone size, D gene, J gene, CDR3 DNA, CDR3 protein. The D gene is left open where the match is weak. The size of a clone is reported for some rows only, either as once, few or many, or as a class for expanded clones.

>TRBV2|few|-|TRBJ2-7
TGTGCCAGCAGTGGCGGAAGCCTCGAGCAGTACTTC
CASSGGSLEQYF
>TRBV2|-|-|TRBJ2-6
TGTGCCAGCAGTAGACAGGCTGTGGGAAACTCTGGGGCCAACGTCCTGACTTTC
CASSRQAVGNSGANVLTF
>TRBV29-1|many|-|TRBJ2-7
TGCAGCGTTGTTTCGGGGCAGGTCTACGAGCAGTACTTC
CSVVSGQVYEQYF
>TRBV11-2|few|TRBD2|TRBJ2-1
TGTGCCAGCAGCTTAGAGAGGTCAGCGGGGGGTGAGCAGTTCTTC
CASSLERSAGGEQFF
>TRBV20-1|-|-|TRBJ2-5
TGCATGGCTGCGGAACCCCTCCAAGAGACCCAGTACTTC
CMAAEPLQETQYF
>TRBV7-2|few|-|TRBJ2-5
TGTGCCAGCAGCTTCCCAAAAGAGCATACGTACTTC
CASSFPKEHTYF
>TRBV20-1|few|TRBD2|TRBJ2-3
TGCAGTGCTAGTATGGGGACTAGCGGTCTCACAGATACGCAGTATTTT
CSASMGTSGLTDTQYF
>TRBV2|-|TRBD2|TRBJ2-7
TGTGCCAGCTGCGGGACTAGCGGGAGCCACGAGCAGTACTTC
CASCGTSGSHEQYF
>TRBV6-5|-|TRBD1|TRBJ2-3
TGTGCCAGCAGTTACTCGACAGGGACATACGCGTATTTT
CASSYSTGTYAYF
>TRBV30|-|-|TRBJ2-4
TGTGCCTGGAGTGCACAAAGGACGGTTCTAGCCAAAAACATTCAGTACTTC
CAWSAQRTVLAKNIQYF
>TRBV10-3|-|TRBD1|TRBJ1-2
TGTGCCTCGACAGGGCTTAACTATGGCTACACCTTC
CASTGLNYGYTF
>TRBV6-6|-|-|TRBJ2-7
TGTGCCAGCAGTCGCACGCCGGACTTACCCTACGAGCAGTACTTC
CASSRTPDLPYEQYF
>TRBV11-2|few|TRBD1|TRBJ2-4
TGTGCCAGCAGCTTAGGGGACCCGGGACAGAAGGGTTTCCTAGCCAAAAACATTCAGTACTTC
CASSLGDPGQKGFLAKNIQYF
>TRBV6-1|few|-|TRBJ2-3
TGTGCCAGCAGTATACGCGGGATGAACCCAGATACGCAGTATTTT
CASSIRGMNPDTQYF
>TRBV15|-|-|TRBJ2-1
TGTGCCACCAGCAGAGGTTTTAGAAACAATGAGCAGTTCTTC
CATSRGFRNNEQFF
>TRBV9|few|TRBD1|TRBJ2-6
TGTGCCAGCAGCGCAGAGGGGGCGTCTGGGGCCAACGTCCTGACTTTC
CASSAEGASGANVLTF
>TRBV3-1|-|-|TRBJ1-1
TGTGCCAGCAGCCAAGAGACAAAAGCTTTCTTT
CASSQETKAFF
>TRBV15|-|-|TRBJ2-7
TGTGCCACCAGCAGAGAGACAGGACAACTCTCCTACGAGCAGTACTTC
CATSRETGQLSYEQYF
>TRBV4-1|few|-|TRBJ2-6
TGCGCCAGCAGCCAAGATAGGCCCCTGGGGGCCAACGTCCTGACTTTC
CASSQDRPLGANVLTF
>TRBV10-3|few|-|TRBJ2-1
TGTGCCATCAATTCGCTGGGCCACTACAATGAGCAGTTCTTC
CAINSLGHYNEQFF
>TRBV29-1|-|TRBD1|TRBJ1-1
TGCAGCGTTGGAGGGGGCCCGAACACTGAAGCTTTCTTT
CSVGGGPNTEAFF
>TRBV5-8|-|-|TRBJ1-2
TGTGCCAGCACTCTGCCCAGGCTGGGGAACTATGGCTACACCTTC
CASTLPRLGNYGYTF
>TRBV3-1|-|-|TRBJ1-4
TGTGCCAGCAGCCCTGGCGGGGGGGTAGGGGCTGAAAAACTGTTTTTT
CASSPGGGVGAEKLFF
>TRBV9|-|-|TRBJ2-3
TGTGCCAGCAGCGTAGTAGGCACTAGCACAGATACGCAGTATTTT
CASSVVGTSTDTQYF
>TRBV9|-|TRBD1|TRBJ2-7
TGTGCCAGCAGCGTATTGGGACAGGTCTGGGACGAGCAGTACTTC
CASSVLGQVWDEQYF
>TRBV20-1|-|TRBD1|TRBJ2-7
TGCAGTGCTAGAGTGGGACAGGCCACGGGGTACTTC
CSARVGQATGYF
>TRBV20-1|-|TRBD1|TRBJ2-7
TGCAGTGCTAGGCCGGGACAGAGCTCCTACGAGCAGTACTTC
CSARPGQSSYEQYF
>TRBV20-1|-|TRBD2|TRBJ2-1
TGCAGTGCCCCCGGAAGTGAGCGGGAGGGCCACAATGAGCAGTTCTTC
CSAPGSEREGHNEQFF
>TRBV5-1|few|TRBD1|TRBJ2-7
TGCGCCAGCAGCTTTGTACAGGGGGCACCACGGGGCTTCCCTCCTTACGAGCAGTACTTC
CASSFVQGAPRGFPPYEQYF
>TRBV24-1|few|-|TRBJ2-5
TGTGCCACCAGTCCGGACTGGGAAGAGACCCAGTACTTC
CATSPDWEETQYF
>TRBV6-5|-|TRBD1|TRBJ2-7
TGTGCCAGCAGTGCGCCGGGACAGGTCCCTCACAAGCAGTACTTC
CASSAPGQVPHKQYF
>TRBV20-1|-|-|TRBJ2-1
TGCAGTGCCCCAAGCGGAGGGGAGAACGAGCAGTTCTTC
CSAPSGGENEQFF
>TRBV24-1|-|TRBD1|TRBJ1-2
TGTGCCACCAGTGAGACAGGGGGGCACTGTGGCTACACCTTC
CATSETGGHCGYTF
>TRBV10-3|few|TRBD2|TRBJ2-1
TGTGCCAGTTTAGCGGGAGCCTACAATGAGCAGTTCTTC
CASLAGAYNEQFF
>TRBV24-1|-|-|TRBJ2-1
TGTGCCACCAGTGACGCGGCGCGGGTCTACAATGAGCAGTTCTTC
CATSDAARVYNEQFF
>TRBV5-1|-|-|TRBJ1-2
TGCGCCAGCACCCTGTCCCAGTTTAACTATGGCTACACCTTC
CASTLSQFNYGYTF
>TRBV29-1|few|TRBD2|TRBJ2-3
TGCAGCGTTCTAGGACTAGCGGGACCAATCCCCCTGGGAACGCAGTATTTT
CSVLGLAGPIPLGTQYF